The clone carrying this T cell receptor (beta chain) was recorded a few times. No antigen is known for it. The CDR3 loop spans 14 amino acids. Germline assignment: CDR1 MDHEN and CDR2 SYDVKM. Unmatched junction bases numbered 4, after V lost 6 bases and J lost 4 bases. The sample is drawn from a study of cytomegalovirus exposure and HLA in healthy donors. Study details: Earlier results showed 90 million to 120 million unique TCR beta sequences derived from around 170 million T cells.

Whole-study findings and limits: Across HLA loci, a later analysis found differing TCR association rates, with DRB1 most and HLA-C fewest. In most subjects, TCR beta sequences reportedly gave accurate predictions of HLA-A and HLA-B alleles.

The primer mix had 60 Vbeta and 13 Jbeta primers. Some clones are missing from TCRdb's copy, which holds only in-frame ones; the method was immunoSEQ multiplex PCR. Of 120,000 or so clones in the sample, roughly four fifths were seen once. The chain is built from TRBV28 and TRBJ1-5, with TRBD1 matching 9 bases. This sequence was found in a woman aged 40 to 55 in good health and CMV-seronegative. The sample consisted of PBMCs. The CDR3 DNA reads as TGTGCCAGCAGGGGCGGACAGGGGAATCAGCCCCAGCATTTT. This translates into CASRGGQGNQPQHF.